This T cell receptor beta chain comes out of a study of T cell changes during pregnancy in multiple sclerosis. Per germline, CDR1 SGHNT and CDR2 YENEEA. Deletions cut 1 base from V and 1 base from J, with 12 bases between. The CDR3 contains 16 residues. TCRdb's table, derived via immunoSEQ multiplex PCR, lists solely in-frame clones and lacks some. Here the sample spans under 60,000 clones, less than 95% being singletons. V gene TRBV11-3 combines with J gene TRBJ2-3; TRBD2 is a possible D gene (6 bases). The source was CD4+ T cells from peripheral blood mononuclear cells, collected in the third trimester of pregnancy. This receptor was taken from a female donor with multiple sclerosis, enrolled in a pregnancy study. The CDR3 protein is CASSLGSGERTDTQYF. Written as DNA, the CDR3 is TGTGCCAGCAGCTTAGGTAGCGGTGAGCGCACAGATACGCAGTATTTT.